The 25 T cell receptor beta chains presented below share a single source sample, sequenced in a study of cytomegalovirus exposure and HLA in healthy donors. PCR amplification relied on 60 Vbeta primers (plus 13 Jbeta primers). The method was immunoSEQ multiplex PCR; TCRdb's version includes in-frame clones alone and lacks a portion of them. This table holds some 120,000 clones, around three quarters found once. The sample consisted of PBMCs. The receptors stem from a man between 25 and 39 years old in good health and CMV-seronegative.

This clone has just a few counts. The genes are TRBV7-3 and TRBJ2-1, with TRBD1 identical over 11 bases. The CDR3 loop spans 15 amino acids. Trimming removed 4 bases from V and 4 bases from J; junction bases left unmatched: 3. Germline-derived CDR1 and CDR2 are SGHTA and FQGTGA. The CDR3 DNA reads TGTGCCAGCAGCTCGGGACAGGGGGTGTACAATGAGCAGTTCTTC. Its protein product is CASSSGQGVYNEQFF.

The chain has TRBV5-1 and TRBJ2-7; no definite D call. CDR1 and CDR2 (germline): SGHRS, YFSETQ. V was clipped by 0 bases and J by 4 bases, with 8 bases between them. The length of the CDR3 is 13 residues. The CDR3 reads CASSLATGYEQYF. The CDR3 bases are TGCGCCAGCAGCTTGGCCACCGGGTACGAGCAGTACTTC.

This clone was seen more than once but under ten times. The CDR3 loop reads CAWRNGDSSPQHF. DNA for the CDR3: TGTGCCTGGCGCAACGGGGACTCCTCTCCCCAGCATTTT. This chain uses TRBV30 with TRBJ1-5; possibly TRBD1 for D (5 bases). Trimming shortened V by 5 bases and J by 10 bases, and 18 bases separated the two germline ends. The CDR3 loop spans 13 amino acids. The V gene's germline CDR1 is GTSNPN and CDR2 SVGIG (reference sequence).

The V gene is TRBV28, the J gene TRBJ2-5, with TRBD1 matching 7 bases. The junction had 8 bases not matched to a gene; V was cut back by 5 bases and J by 11 bases. The CDR3 extends over 12 amino acids. The germline V gene has CDR1 MDHEN and CDR2 SYDVKM. The CDR3 reads CASSIQGWEQYF. The CDR3 DNA sequence: TGTGCCAGCAGTATACAGGGGTGGGAGCAGTACTTC.

The V call is TRBV5-4, the J call TRBJ2-1, with 11 bases matching TRBD2. Germline V gene lookup returns CDR1 SGHNT and CDR2 YYREEE (reference sequence). This CDR3 region has 14 residues. V lost 2 bases to trimming and J lost 9 bases; unmatched junction nucleotides: 4. CDR3 nucleotides: TGTGCCAGCAGCTTTAGCGGGAGGGGCGGTGAGCAGTTCTTC. The encoded protein is CASSFSGRGGEQFF.

The V call is TRBV29-1, the J call TRBJ1-5; 10 bases fit TRBD1. This CDR3 comprises 14 residues. CDR1 and CDR2 (germline): SQVTM, ANQGSEA. J was trimmed by 5 bases and V by 6 bases; bases with no gene match: 7. As DNA, the CDR3 is TGCAGCGTCCAGACAGGGGGCGCGGATCAGCCCCAGCATTTT. Its protein is CSVQTGGADQPQHF.

The chain links TRBV29-1 to TRBJ2-5; tentatively, D is TRBD2 (6 bases). Trimming removed 3 bases from V and 4 bases from J, with 9 bases in between. The CDR3 spans 12 residues. CDR1 and CDR2 from the germline V gene are SQVTM and ANQGSEA. CDR3 residues: CSVEMGGETQYF. CDR3 DNA: TGCAGCGTTGAGATGGGGGGAGAGACCCAGTACTTC.

V gene TRBV28 combines with J gene TRBJ2-1; a weak D match, TRBD2 (7 bases). The CDR3 loop spans 13 amino acids. Germline-derived CDR1 and CDR2 are MDHEN and SYDVKM. Deletions cut 7 bases from V and 7 bases from J, with 14 bases between. CDR3 nucleotide sequence: TGTGCCAGCACCTTGGGGGGGCGGAATGAGCAGTTCTTC. This codes for CASTLGGRNEQFF.

This rearrangement joins TRBV14 to TRBJ2-1; TRBD2 agrees at 15 bases. Trimming removed 3 bases from V and 6 bases from J; junction bases left unmatched: 15. The CDR3 is 20 residues long. Germline-derived CDR1 and CDR2 are SGHDN and FVKESK. The CDR3 reads CASSHFAGTSGRPTPNEQFF. DNA for the CDR3: TGTGCCAGCAGCCATTTCGCCGGGACTAGCGGGAGGCCCACACCCAATGAGCAGTTCTTC.

The J gene is TRBJ1-1, the V gene TRBV7-9; possible D gene TRBD1, 6 bases. Germline loops: CDR1 SEHNR, CDR2 FQNEAQ (reference sequence). The CDR3 runs to 12 residues. V lost 5 bases and J 9 bases, leaving 13 bases between the germline ends. CDR3 in DNA: TGTGCCAGCAGCGCGACAGGTTATAAAGCTTTCTTT. This codes for CASSATGYKAFF.

The V gene is TRBV18, the J gene TRBJ2-1; 8 positions agree with TRBD2. Per germline, CDR1 KGHSH and CDR2 LQKENI. The CDR3 spans 15 residues. Trimming took 4 bases from V and 3 from J; bases not matched to a gene: 5. The CDR3 DNA follows: TGTGCCAGCTCACTGATTAGCGGGAACTACAATGAGCAGTTCTTC. Residues: CASSLISGNYNEQFF. The complete variable domain, with remaining parts taken from reference TRBV18 and TRBJ2-1, reads NAGVMQNPRHLVRRRGQEARLRCSPMKGHSHVYWYRQLPEEGLKFMVYLQKENIIDESGMPKERFSAEFPKEGPSILRIQQVVRGDSAAYFCASSLISGNYNEQFFGPGTRLTVL.

The chain combines TRBV19 with TRBJ2-7, with 9 nucleotides matching TRBD1. From germline, CDR1 is LNHDA and CDR2 SQIVND (reference sequence). V was pared by 3 bases and J by 5 bases, with 5 bases of the junction left unmatched. This CDR3 region has 14 residues. CDR3 in amino acids: CASSMDRGLDEQYF. CDR3 bases: TGTGCCAGTAGTATGGACAGGGGTTTAGACGAGCAGTACTTC.

CDR3 loop: CASRSGSASYNEQFF. The DNA of the CDR3 is TGTGCCAGCCGTAGCGGGAGTGCATCCTACAATGAGCAGTTCTTC. V is TRBV7-6 and J is TRBJ2-1; 9 bases fit TRBD2. V was clipped by 8 bases and J by 1 base; unmatched bases: 6. The CDR3 runs 15 residues. Germline CDR1 and CDR2: SGHVS and FNYEAQ.

The rearrangement joins TRBV27 to TRBJ1-2; TRBD1 is a possible D gene (5 bases). Germline-derived CDR1 and CDR2 are MNHEY and SMNVEV (reference sequence). With 9 bases removed from V and 5 bases from J, the gap between germline ends came to 13 bases. This CDR3 spans 12 amino acids. CDR3 nucleotide sequence: TGTGCCAGTAGGCGGGGGGGTTATGGCTACACCTTC. Its translation is CASRRGGYGYTF.

The count of this clone is one. J is TRBJ1-5 and V is TRBV28; 8 positions agree with TRBD1. Germline-derived CDR1 and CDR2 are MDHEN and SYDVKM. The V and J ends lost 3 bases and 5 bases, in that order; junction bases with no gene match: 18. The CDR3 consists of 19 residues. The CDR3 protein is CASSFPRTGSVLVDQPQHF. The DNA of the CDR3 is TGTGCCAGCAGTTTTCCAAGGACAGGGAGCGTTCTGGTAGATCAGCCCCAGCATTTT.

V gene TRBV11-2 combines with J gene TRBJ1-1; TRBD1 matches at 8 bases. The CDR3 covers 12 residues. Trimming cost V 1 base and J 10 bases; bases outside gene matches: 2. In germline, CDR1 is SGHAT, CDR2 FQNNGV. The CDR3 sequence is CASSLGGTGAFF. The CDR3, as DNA: TGTGCCAGCAGCTTAGGGGGGACAGGAGCTTTCTTT.

Details on this clone: An end of the junction does not agree with germline; a read error may underlie this. V gene TRBV10-1 combines with J gene TRBJ2-5; D may be TRBD1 (6 bases). Germline assignment: CDR1 WNHNN and CDR2 SYGVQD (reference sequence). The CDR3 consists of 15 residues. This chain's CDR3 is CASSSRGSPQGTQYF. CDR3 nucleotide sequence: TGCGCCAGCTCATCAAGGGGGAGCCCGCAAGGGACCCAGTACTTC.

The CDR3 is CASSQADRALLGANVLTF. CDR3 coding DNA: TGCGCCAGCAGCCAAGCGGACAGGGCCCTTCTGGGGGCCAACGTCCTGACTTTC. The chain combines TRBV4-1 with TRBJ2-6, with TRBD1 identical over 8 bases. This CDR3 comprises 18 residues. Germline CDR1 and CDR2: MGHRA and YSYEKL. V dropped 1 base and J dropped 4; count of bases not matched to a gene: 9.

V gene TRBV9 combines with J gene TRBJ1-2, with D possibly being TRBD1 (6 bases). This CDR3 is 15 amino acids long. Germline CDR1 is SGDLS and CDR2 is YYNGEE. V lost 3 bases and J 4 bases, leaving 16 bases between the germline ends. The CDR3 here is CASSAGQDATYGYTF. CDR3 bases: TGTGCCAGCAGCGCGGGACAAGATGCGACCTATGGCTACACCTTC.

The CDR3 nucleotides are TGTGCCAGCAGCTCCCAAGGGACAGGGCTTAATGAAAAACTGTTTTTT. Amino acid sequence: CASSSQGTGLNEKLFF. This chain connects TRBV7-9 to TRBJ1-4; 9 bases line up with TRBD1. Germline lookup yields CDR1 SEHNR and CDR2 FQNEAQ (reference sequence). This CDR3 spans 16 amino acids. Unmatched junction bases numbered 7, after V lost 4 bases and J lost 4 bases.

The chain links TRBV6-5 to TRBJ1-2, with 8 bases matching TRBD1. The germline CDR1 and CDR2 sequences are MNHEY and SVGAGI. This CDR3 comprises 15 residues. Trimming removed 2 bases from V and 5 bases from J; junction bases left unmatched: 7. The CDR3 DNA follows: TGTGCCAGCAGTTACCCCGGACAGGGTCTTTATGGCTACACCTTC. It translates to CASSYPGQGLYGYTF.

V usage is TRBV9 and J usage is TRBJ1-1; 7 positions agree with TRBD1. V dropped 2 bases and J dropped 4; count of bases not matched to a gene: 8. The CDR3 has 15 amino acids. Germline V lookup: CDR1 SGDLS, CDR2 YYNGEE. CDR3 sequence reads: CASSVTEGAGTEAFF. Written as DNA, the CDR3 is TGTGCCAGCAGCGTGACGGAGGGGGCGGGCACTGAAGCTTTCTTT. The full variable domain, with the rest looked up from reference TRBV9 and TRBJ1-1, is DSGVTQTPKHLITATGQRVTLRCSPRSGDLSVYWYQQSLDQGLQFLIQYYNGEERAKGNILERFSAQQFPDLHSELNLSSLELGDSALYFCASSVTEGAGTEAFFGQGTRLTVV.

The chain uses TRBV27 and TRBJ2-2; TRBD2 might be the D (5 bases). This CDR3 contains 16 residues. The V end lost 5 bases, the J end lost 5 bases, and 18 bases lay between the germline ends. Germline loops: CDR1 MNHEY, CDR2 SMNVEV (reference sequence). CDR3 sequence reads: CASSLAGVGETGELFF. DNA of the CDR3: TGTGCCAGCAGTCTGGCCGGGGTGGGAGAAACCGGGGAGCTGTTTTTT.

The chain carries TRBV14 and TRBJ1-2; D unresolved. Germline V gives CDR1 SGHDN, CDR2 FVKESK. V was cut by 3 bases and J by 8 bases, with 10 bases left in between. The CDR3 runs to 12 residues. Here the CDR3 reads CASSQSRAGYTF. Here the CDR3 DNA reads TGTGCCAGCAGCCAGTCGAGAGCCGGCTACACCTTC.

This clone appeared a single time. At one of its ends the junction is not consistent with the germline gene, which may arise from a read error. The chain links TRBV7-9 to TRBJ2-3, with 11 bases fitting TRBD1. Germline V CDR1 and CDR2: SEHNR, FQNEAQ (reference sequence). CDR3 length: 16 residues. This CDR3 reads CSSSRRGQGVPDTQYF. The CDR3 coding sequence is TGTTCCAGCTCACGGCGGGGACAGGGGGTCCCAGATACGCAGTATTTT.